The present entry profiles one T cell receptor (beta chain) with its context. The antigen remains undetermined. CDR3 length equals 14 residues. Trimming took 3 bases from V and 3 from J; bases not matched to a gene: 2. Germline V gives CDR1 SEHNR, CDR2 FQNEAQ (reference sequence). Libraries were prepared by immunoSEQ multiplex PCR; TCRdb keeps only in-frame clonotypes and omits some of them. The repertoire has over 2,000 clones, more than 60% of them found once; the top ten carry about a tenth. The sample belongs to a study of T cells and copy number aberrations in small-cell lung cancer. Points from the study as a whole: All specimens were formalin-fixed paraffin-embedded tissue, which is known to introduce sequencing artifacts. Due to few samples, these findings require validation. Adjacent lung showed higher T-cell richness and clonality than tumors; density difference nonsignificant.

This sequence joins TRBV7-9 and TRBJ1-2, with TRBD1 matching over 9 bases. This receptor was identified in a man between 60 and 75 years old with small cell lung cancer. The specimen was normal tissue next to the tumor. The CDR3, as DNA: TGTGCCAGCAGCTTGGGGACAGGGCACTATGGCTACACCTTC. It yields the protein CASSLGTGHYGYTF.